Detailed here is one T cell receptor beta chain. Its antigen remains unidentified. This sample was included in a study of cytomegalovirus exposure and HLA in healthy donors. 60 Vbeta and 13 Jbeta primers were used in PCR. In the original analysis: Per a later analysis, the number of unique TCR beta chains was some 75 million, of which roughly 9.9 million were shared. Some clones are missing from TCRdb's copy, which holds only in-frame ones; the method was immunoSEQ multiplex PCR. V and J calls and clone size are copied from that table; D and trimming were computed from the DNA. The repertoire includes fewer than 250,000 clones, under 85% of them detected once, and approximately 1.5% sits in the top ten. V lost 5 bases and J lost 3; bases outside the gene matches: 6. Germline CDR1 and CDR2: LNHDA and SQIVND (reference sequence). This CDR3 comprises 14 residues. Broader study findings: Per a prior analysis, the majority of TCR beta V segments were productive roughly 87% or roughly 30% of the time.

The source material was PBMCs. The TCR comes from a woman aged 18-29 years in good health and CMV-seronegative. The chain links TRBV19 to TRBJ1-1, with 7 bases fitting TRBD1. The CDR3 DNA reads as TGTGCCAGTAGTGTCGGGACAGCGTACACTGAAGCTTTCTTT. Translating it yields CASSVGTAYTEAFF.